One and the same sample provided the 20 T cell receptor beta chains below, sequenced in a study of blood T cell repertoires in COVID-19. The protocol was immunoSEQ multiplex PCR, while the TCRdb copy is restricted to in-frame clones and leaves out a portion. Seen here are approximately 210,000 clones, almost 90% observed once, and the top ten hold about 14%. Sequencing input: PBMCs or T cells enriched from blood (not recorded which). Receptor source: a woman between 45 and 60 years old with acute COVID-19.

The chain carries TRBV5-1 and TRBJ1-4, with 9 bases aligning to TRBD1. In germline, CDR1 is SGHRS, CDR2 YFSETQ. V gave up 3 bases and J gave up 3 bases; unmatched junction bases: 9. The length of the CDR3 is 17 residues. CDR3 amino acids: CASSSGGTGMANEKLFF. CDR3 bases: TGCGCCAGCAGCTCGGGCGGGACAGGGATGGCTAATGAAAAACTGTTTTTT.

This sequence joins TRBV11-2 and TRBJ2-3, with TRBD2 matching over 8 bases. Germline CDR1 SGHAT, CDR2 FQNNGV. There are 16 residues in the CDR3. The V segment lost 6 bases and the J segment 0 bases; nucleotides outside the gene matches: 8. CDR3 amino acids: CASSSFSGTSTDTQYF. CDR3 nucleotide sequence: TGTGCCAGCAGTTCCTTTAGCGGGACCAGCACAGATACGCAGTATTTT.

The genes are TRBV5-6 and TRBJ2-2; no definite D call. The CDR3 has 16 amino acids. Germline V gene lookup returns CDR1 SGHDT and CDR2 YYEEEE. V was shortened by 0 bases and J by 0 bases, with 9 bases between the two germline ends. This CDR3 is CASSLVTGTNTGELFF. DNA of the CDR3: TGTGCCAGCAGCTTGGTCACCGGTACGAACACCGGGGAGCTGTTTTTT.

This clone has a single count. This sequence joins TRBV29-1 and TRBJ2-5; 8 bases fit TRBD1. The V gene end was trimmed by 4 bases and the J gene end by 4 bases; junction bases not matched to a gene: 8. Germline V CDR1 and CDR2: SQVTM, ANQGSEA. This CDR3 is built from 14 residues. The CDR3 region is CSVVDRAVGETQYF. The CDR3 DNA reads TGCAGCGTTGTGGACAGGGCGGTAGGAGAGACCCAGTACTTC.

This chain connects TRBV7-6 to TRBJ2-7, with a weak D call TRBD2 (5 bases). CDR3 size: 13 residues. Germline-derived CDR1 and CDR2 are SGHVS and FNYEAQ. The V gene lost 2 bases and the J gene lost 6 bases, with 11 bases spanning the gap. The CDR3 protein is CASSLTGSPEQYF. DNA for the CDR3: TGTGCCAGCAGCTTAACGGGATCCCCCGAGCAGTACTTC.

The CDR3 region is CASSLWGGLANYEQYF. The CDR3 nucleotides are TGTGCCAGCAGTTTATGGGGAGGGCTCGCCAACTACGAGCAGTACTTC. This chain uses TRBV28 with TRBJ2-7, with 7 bases that match TRBD2. The V and J ends lost 0 bases and 3 bases, in that order; junction bases with no gene match: 8. The CDR3 length is 16 residues. Per germline, CDR1 MDHEN and CDR2 SYDVKM.

The CDR3 protein is CASSLIPGTDTGELFF. In nucleotides, the CDR3 is TGCGCCAGCAGCCTGATCCCGGGGACTGACACCGGGGAGCTGTTTTTT. The rearrangement links TRBV5-1 to TRBJ2-2; D is perhaps TRBD2 (6 bases). The CDR3 loop spans 16 amino acids. Trimming cost V 4 bases and J 3 bases, with 16 bases left between them. Germline V CDR1 and CDR2: SGHRS, YFSETQ.

V and J are TRBV5-4 and TRBJ2-7; TRBD2 agrees at 9 bases. This CDR3 has 15 residues. The germline V gene has CDR1 SGHNT and CDR2 YYREEE (reference sequence). With 4 bases clipped from V and 0 bases from J, the junction kept 5 bases outside the gene matches. The CDR3 protein is CASSRGGDNSYEQYF. The CDR3 region has the DNA TGTGCCAGCAGCCGCGGGGGGGACAACTCCTACGAGCAGTACTTC.

The chain has TRBV4-2 and TRBJ2-7; TRBD2 agrees at 10 bases. V shed 0 bases and J 1 base; nucleotides not matched to a gene: 3. This CDR3 comprises 16 residues. CDR1 LGHNA and CDR2 YNFKEQ come from the germline V gene. This CDR3 reads CASSQEELAGSYEQYF. The CDR3 coding sequence is TGTGCCAGCAGCCAAGAAGAACTAGCGGGATCCTACGAGCAGTACTTC.

This rearrangement joins TRBV10-3 to TRBJ1-2; TRBD1 matches at 12 bases. Germline lookup yields CDR1 ENHRY and CDR2 SYGVKD. The CDR3 runs 19 residues. V lost 8 bases to trimming and J lost 0 bases; unmatched junction nucleotides: 16. The CDR3 is CAILGTGGGPAQANYGYTF. In DNA form, the CDR3 reads TGTGCCATCTTGGGGACAGGGGGCGGCCCAGCGCAAGCTAACTATGGCTACACCTTC.

V gene TRBV7-2 combines with J gene TRBJ1-5, with D maybe TRBD1 (6 bases). The CDR3 has 14 amino acids. CDR1 SGHTA and CDR2 FQGNSA come from the germline V gene. The V and J ends lost 6 bases and 1 base respectively, with 10 bases between them. CDR3 in DNA: TGTGCCAGCAGGCCGGACAGAAGCAATCAGCCCCAGCATTTT. This gives the protein CASRPDRSNQPQHF.

The rearrangement uses TRBV28 and TRBJ2-7; 13 nucleotides align to TRBD2. CDR1 is MDHEN, CDR2 SYDVKM, per germline. V dropped 5 bases and J dropped 3; count of bases not matched to a gene: 7. The CDR3 length is 16 residues. Here the CDR3 reads CASSQTSGGGGYEQYF. In nucleotides, the CDR3 is TGTGCCAGCAGTCAAACTAGCGGGGGGGGCGGCTACGAGCAGTACTTC. The full variable domain, in which reference TRBV28 and TRBJ2-7 provide the parts outside the CDR3, is DVKVTQSSRYLVKRTGEKVFLECVQDMDHENMFWYRQDPGLGLRLIYFSYDVKMKEKGDIPEGYSVSREKKERFSLILESASTNQTSMYLCASSQTSGGGGYEQYFGPGTRLTVT.

V and J are TRBV28 and TRBJ1-2, with TRBD1 matching over 9 bases. This CDR3 region has 15 residues. Germline CDR1 MDHEN, CDR2 SYDVKM. Unmatched junction bases numbered 9, after V lost 6 bases and J lost 4 bases. This CDR3 reads CASSLNRGQSYGYTF. The CDR3 DNA reads as TGTGCCAGCAGCCTCAACAGGGGGCAAAGCTATGGCTACACCTTC.

The V and J genes are TRBV5-1 and TRBJ1-2; D is perhaps TRBD1 (6 bases). V was trimmed by 5 bases and J by 4 bases, leaving 12 bases between them. The V gene's germline CDR1 is SGHRS and CDR2 YFSETQ. The CDR3 spans 13 residues. The CDR3 DNA sequence: TGCGCCAGCAGGCCAGGACAGACCTATGGCTACACCTTC. This gives the protein CASRPGQTYGYTF.

CDR3: CASSSVPPGQGNTEAFF. The CDR3 coding sequence is TGCGCCAGCAGCTCAGTTCCCCCCGGACAGGGGAACACTGAAGCTTTCTTT. The J gene is TRBJ1-1, the V gene TRBV5-1; the match to TRBD1 covers 8 bases. This CDR3 has 17 residues. After removal of 3 bases from V and 1 base from J, the junction contained 11 bases not matched to a gene. Germline CDR1 is SGHRS and CDR2 is YFSETQ.

The chain couples TRBV28 to TRBJ2-7; 8 bases align to TRBD2. CDR3 length: 18 residues. The germline V gene has CDR1 MDHEN and CDR2 SYDVKM. Germline trimming cut 5 bases from V and 3 bases from J; bases unmatched to any gene: 18. This CDR3 reads CASSPHPTGGRSIYEQYF. The CDR3 nucleotides are TGTGCCAGCAGTCCCCACCCAACGGGGGGGAGAAGTATCTACGAGCAGTACTTC. The complete variable domain, with remaining parts taken from reference TRBV28 and TRBJ2-7, reads DVKVTQSSRYLVKRTGEKVFLECVQDMDHENMFWYRQDPGLGLRLIYFSYDVKMKEKGDIPEGYSVSREKKERFSLILESASTNQTSMYLCASSPHPTGGRSIYEQYFGPGTRLTVT.

The rearrangement links TRBV24-1 to TRBJ1-5; 8 bases line up with TRBD1. The CDR3 is 17 residues long. Trimming cost V 0 bases and J 7 bases; bases outside gene matches: 10. The germline V gene encodes CDR1 KGHDR and CDR2 SFDVKD. CDR3 residues: CATSDLSRGLLRQPQHF. DNA of the CDR3: TGTGCCACCAGTGATTTGTCCAGGGGGCTTCTAAGACAGCCCCAGCATTTT.

This clone was seen just once. The chain links TRBV4-2 to TRBJ1-3, with 7 bases identical to TRBD1. The V gene end was trimmed by 4 bases and the J gene end by 1 base; junction bases not matched to a gene: 7. Looked up from germline, CDR1 is LGHNA and CDR2 is YNFKEQ. The CDR3 length is 16 residues. The CDR3, as DNA: TGTGCCAGCAGCCTCGGGACAGCCCGTTCTGGAAACACCATATATTTT. Amino acids: CASSLGTARSGNTIYF.

This chain uses TRBV27 with TRBJ2-7; 7 bases are shared with TRBD2. Germline V gives CDR1 MNHEY, CDR2 SMNVEV (reference sequence). This CDR3 is built from 14 residues. The J segment lost 1 base and the V segment lost 5 bases, leaving 5 bases of the junction unmatched. In nucleotides, the CDR3 is TGTGCCAGCAGTCTCCGGGACTATTCCTACGAGCAGTACTTC. Its translation is CASSLRDYSYEQYF.

V and J are TRBV23-1 and TRBJ2-7, with TRBD1 matching over 9 bases. TRBV23-1 is recorded as an ORF, its role being uncertain. This CDR3 region has 20 residues. V lost 3 bases to trimming and J lost 6 bases; unmatched junction nucleotides: 24. The CDR3 nucleotides are TGCGCCAGCAGTCAGGTTTCGGGACAGGGTGCCCCGGTACCTTTCTGCGAGCAGTACTTC. It encodes CASSQVSGQGAPVPFCEQYF.